The 8 T cell receptor beta chains below come from one sample, sequenced in a study of CXCR3-negative and CXCR3-positive naive CD8 T cells. Each TRB cDNA library was prepared by 5' RACE (with UMI labels). With the 5' RACE reads reprocessed, TCRdb shows one record per CDR3 protein and no DNA. The table for this sample gives 20,000 to 30,000 distinct CDR3 sequences. The sequenced sample consisted of naive CXCR3- CD8+ T cells from blood. Subset indicated: CD45RO-CCR7+CD27+CD95- naive CD8+ T cells lacking CXCR3 (TNR3-). Every receptor here comes from a human donor in good health. Some clones in this sample may be carry-over from other donors' samples.

This chain uses TRBV4-3 with TRBJ2-1. CDR1 and CDR2 from the germline V gene are LGHNA and YSLEER. The CDR3 contains 16 residues. The CDR3 is CASSPMERSASSEQFF.

CDR3 region: CASSTPFSTDTQYF. The chain couples TRBV7-9 to TRBJ2-3; absent DNA, TCRdb's TRBD1 call cannot be checked. The CDR3 runs to 14 residues. Germline loops: CDR1 SEHNR, CDR2 FQNEAQ (reference sequence).

The J gene is TRBJ2-7, the V gene TRBV28; absent DNA, TCRdb's TRBD1 call cannot be checked. CDR1 is MDHEN, CDR2 SYDVKM, per germline. This CDR3 contains 14 residues. CDR3 amino acids: CASSLAGRDYEQYF.

V gene TRBV20-1 combines with J gene TRBJ2-7. The CDR3 has 15 amino acids. The V gene's germline CDR1 is DFQATT and CDR2 SNEGSKA (reference sequence). The CDR3 sequence is CSARDYLTATYEQYF.

The rearrangement links TRBV20-1 to TRBJ2-1; lacking DNA, the TRBD1 call made by TCRdb goes unchecked. CDR1 and CDR2 from the germline V gene are DFQATT and SNEGSKA (reference sequence). The CDR3 length is 15 residues. The CDR3 protein is CSAAQTASSYNEQFF.

This chain uses TRBV28 with TRBJ1-1; the TCRdb call, TRBD1, lacks DNA for checking. This CDR3 contains 16 residues. Germline CDR1 MDHEN, CDR2 SYDVKM. This CDR3 reads CASSLVGRGLNTEAFF. The variable domain in full, completed from reference TRBV28 and TRBJ1-1, reads DVKVTQSSRYLVKRTGEKVFLECVQDMDHENMFWYRQDPGLGLRLIYFSYDVKMKEKGDIPEGYSVSREKKERFSLILESASTNQTSMYLCASSLVGRGLNTEAFFGQGTRLTVV.

This chain links TRBV25-1 with TRBJ1-1. This CDR3 region has 14 residues. The germline gives CDR1 MGHDK, CDR2 SYGVNS. The CDR3 reads CASSELEGNTEAFF.

CDR3 loop: CASSQEARTNYGYTF. The V gene is TRBV4-1, the J gene TRBJ1-2. This CDR3 has 15 amino acids. Per the germline V gene, CDR1 is MGHRA and CDR2 is YSYEKL.